What follows are 17 T cell receptor beta chains derived from one specimen sequenced in a study of regulatory T cells in long-lasting Graves disease. With iRepertoire HTBI primers and Arm-PCR of CDR3 regions, TCR beta libraries were built. TCRdb processed the multiplex PCR reads anew with MiXCR; each CDR3 protein has one entry. The sample has roughly 500,000 distinct CDR3 sequences; roughly 13% are singletons. Time point: newly diagnosed GD, antithyroid drugs for less than 3 months. The TCR library was made from RNA that had been extracted from PBMCs in TRIzol. This sample also appeared in a second study, on T cells in Graves' hyperthyroidism and ophthalmopathy.

The specimen was peripheral blood mononuclear cells (PBMCs), collected at new diagnosis, from a patient treated with antithyroid drugs. The source of these receptors is a man aged 25 to 45 with Graves disease.

This clonotype appeared many times. The chain couples TRBV28 to TRBJ1-4; D call uncertain. This CDR3 region has 12 residues. Trimming removed 5 bases from V and 13 bases from J, with 14 bases in between. Germline CDR1 MDHEN, CDR2 SYDVKM. The CDR3 nucleotides read TGTGCCAGCAGTATTATCTATGAGGGACTGTTTTTT. Protein sequence: CASSIIYEGLFF.

This clonotype was detected ten times or more. The chain couples TRBV6-4 to TRBJ2-3; 10 positions match TRBD1. Germline-derived CDR1 and CDR2 are MRHNA and SNTAGT. Trimming took 8 bases from V and 2 from J; bases not matched to a gene: 4. The CDR3 sequence is 14 residues long. The CDR3 sequence: CASSGTGDTDTQYF. CDR3 bases: TGTGCCAGCTCCGGGACAGGGGACACAGATACGCAGTATTTT.

In its sample, this clonotype was seen many times. This chain joins TRBV20-1 and TRBJ1-5; unclear D gene. The CDR3 covers 14 residues. The ends were cut back, 5 bases at V and 2 bases at J, with 13 bases in the middle. Germline V gene lookup returns CDR1 DFQATT and CDR2 SNEGSKA (reference sequence). CDR3: CSAQAGSGNQPQHF. CDR3 bases: TGCAGTGCTCAAGCGGGTAGCGGCAATCAGCCCCAGCATTTT.

This clonotype has more than one count but fewer than ten. The chain joins TRBV12-3 or TRBV12-4 to TRBJ1-3, with D unresolved. The V end lost 6 bases, the J end lost 8 bases, and 17 bases lay between the germline ends. The CDR3 consists of 14 residues. The CDR3 protein is CASRRTLLRDTIYF. CDR3 bases: TGTGCCAGCAGACGGACGCTTCTTAGAGACACCATATATTTT.

A note on this clonotype: A read error may explain this, as a much larger clone is one base away. The J gene is TRBJ2-1, the V gene TRBV11-2; D gene unclear. V was pared by 0 bases and J by 12 bases, with 12 bases between. Germline CDR1 SGHAT, CDR2 FQNNGV. The CDR3 has 13 amino acids. This CDR3 reads CASSLEPPLGQFF. The DNA for the CDR3 is TGTGCCAGCAGCTTAGAACCCCCCTTGGGGCAGTTCTTC.

This clonotype occurred many times. V gene TRBV9 combines with J gene TRBJ1-1; TRBD1 is a possible D gene (5 bases). This CDR3 is 16 amino acids long. CDR1 SGDLS and CDR2 YYNGEE come from the germline V gene. The germline V and J ends were trimmed by 0 bases and 0 bases, with 12 bases remaining between them. CDR3 bases: TGTGCCAGCAGCGTAGCTTTAGGACACTTGAACACTGAAGCTTTCTTT. Amino acid sequence: CASSVALGHLNTEAFF.

In this sample, this clonotype turned up once. This rearrangement joins TRBV2 to TRBJ2-3; 11 bases are shared with TRBD2. This CDR3 spans 16 amino acids. V shed 6 bases and J 4 bases; nucleotides not matched to a gene: 9. CDR1 and CDR2 from the germline V gene are SNHLY and FYNNEI. The CDR3 region has the DNA TGTGCCAGCAGCGATAGGACTAGCGGGTTGGCAGATACGCAGTATTTT. It yields the protein CASSDRTSGLADTQYF.

This clonotype was picked up a small number of times. The chain links TRBV24-1 to TRBJ2-7; 13 nucleotides align to TRBD2. Germline V gene lookup returns CDR1 KGHDR and CDR2 SFDVKD. This CDR3 has 17 amino acids. The trim removed 3 bases at V and 5 bases at J, leaving 9 bases unmatched. The CDR3 loop reads CATSDGTSGIKLHEQYF. The CDR3 coding sequence is TGTGCCACCAGTGATGGGACTAGCGGGATAAAGTTGCACGAGCAGTACTTC.

This clonotype occurred many times. This chain joins TRBV20-1 and TRBJ1-1, with D hard to call. V shed 2 bases and J shed 4 bases, with 14 bases lying between them. Germline V gene lookup returns CDR1 DFQATT and CDR2 SNEGSKA (reference sequence). The CDR3 has 14 amino acids. CDR3 sequence: CSARRREWGTEAFF. CDR3 bases: TGCAGTGCTAGACGGCGGGAGTGGGGCACTGAAGCTTTCTTT.

This clonotype was picked up many times. The rearrangement uses TRBV24-1 and TRBJ2-2; D remains unclear. CDR3 length: 16 amino acids. Germline-derived CDR1 and CDR2 are KGHDR and SFDVKD. V was shortened by 6 bases and J by 0 bases, with 13 bases between the two germline ends. This CDR3 reads CATSIGRTANTGELFF. The CDR3 DNA reads as TGTGCCACCAGTATTGGTAGGACGGCGAACACCGGGGAGCTGTTTTTT.

This clonotype was counted only a few times. The chain combines TRBV10-1 with TRBJ2-7; the match to TRBD2 covers 12 bases. V gave up 0 bases and J gave up 5 bases; unmatched junction bases: 2. The germline V gene encodes CDR1 WNHNN and CDR2 SYGVQD (reference sequence). This CDR3 has 15 residues. The chain's CDR3 is CASSESTSGSDEQYF. For the CDR3, the DNA is TGCGCCAGCAGTGAGTCGACTAGCGGGAGCGACGAGCAGTACTTC.

The chain uses TRBV19 and TRBJ2-7; 7 nucleotides match TRBD1. The CDR3 extends over 15 amino acids. J gave up 0 bases and V 6 bases, and 8 bases lay outside the gene matches. CDR1 LNHDA and CDR2 SQIVND come from the germline V gene (reference sequence). The CDR3 loop is CASRSTGSSSYEQYF. CDR3 sequence (DNA): TGTGCCAGTAGATCGACAGGGTCAAGCTCCTACGAGCAGTACTTC. Combining the CDR3 with reference TRBV19 and TRBJ2-7 gives the whole variable domain DGGITQSPKYLFRKEGQNVTLSCEQNLNHDAMYWYRQDPGQGLRLIYYSQIVNDFQKGDIAEGYSVSREKKESFPLTVTSAQKNPTAFYLCASRSTGSSSYEQYFGPGTRLTVT.

This clonotype was recorded at least ten times. This chain connects TRBV29-1 to TRBJ2-6; no clear D gene. The CDR3 extends over 13 amino acids. Germline V gene lookup returns CDR1 SQVTM and CDR2 ANQGSEA. Trimming left V 4 bases short and J 2 bases short, with 6 bases between. As DNA, the CDR3 is TGCAGCGTTGTAAGGGCTGGGGCCAACGTCCTGACTTTC. Residues: CSVVRAGANVLTF.

This clonotype was detected many times. V gene TRBV10-3 combines with J gene TRBJ2-5; TRBD1 agrees at 7 bases. This CDR3 comprises 14 residues. V was clipped by 7 bases and J by 5 bases; unmatched bases: 10. Germline V gene lookup returns CDR1 ENHRY and CDR2 SYGVKD. The CDR3 is CAINAGTVDETQYF. DNA of the CDR3: TGTGCCATCAATGCCGGGACAGTGGACGAGACCCAGTACTTC.

This clonotype was observed a few times. V is TRBV6-1 and J is TRBJ1-2; D uncertain. This CDR3 has 12 residues. The V end was cut by 6 bases, the J end by 8 bases, with 13 bases between. Looked up from germline, CDR1 is MNHNS and CDR2 is SASEGT. DNA of the CDR3: TGTGCCAGCAGCGCTCAACGAGGGGGCTACACCTTC. It encodes CASSAQRGGYTF.

The genes are TRBV5-1 and TRBJ2-1, with D tentatively TRBD2 (6 bases). CDR1 SGHRS and CDR2 YFSETQ come from the germline V gene. Trimming took off 6 bases at V and 0 bases at J, with 13 bases between the two ends. The CDR3 is 15 amino acids. CDR3 nucleotide sequence: TGCGCCAGCAATAGGGAGGTGGGCTCCTACAATGAGCAGTTCTTC. This sequence encodes CASNREVGSYNEQFF.

This clonotype has ten or more counts. The chain couples TRBV6-1 to TRBJ1-5; a weak D match, TRBD1 (5 bases). Germline loops: CDR1 MNHNS, CDR2 SASEGT. The CDR3 has 19 amino acids. V was trimmed by 8 bases and J by 2 bases, leaving 28 bases between them. CDR3 DNA: TGTGCCAGCGCCCAATGGGACTTACTAAGTGGGGTCGGCAATCAGCCCCAGCATTTT. Amino acid sequence: CASAQWDLLSGVGNQPQHF.